These 3 T cell receptor beta chains were all obtained from the same sample, sequenced in a study of blood T cell repertoires in COVID-19. Data came from immunoSEQ multiplex PCR; TCRdb stores just in-frame clones and leaves some out. Here the sample spans 150,000 to 200,000 clones, 84% being singletons. The sequenced sample consisted of PBMCs or T cells enriched from blood (not recorded which). The receptors were gathered from a man aged 50 to 60 who had recovered from COVID-19.

The gene calls are TRBV27 and TRBJ2-1; 9 positions match TRBD1. Losses at the gene ends were 6 bases for V and 7 bases for J; bases not matched to a gene: 7. The CDR3 spans 14 residues. Looked up from germline, CDR1 is MNHEY and CDR2 is SMNVEV (reference sequence). In nucleotides, the CDR3 is TGTGCCAGCAGCCGAGGGACAGGGATAAATGAGCAGTTCTTC. This encodes CASSRGTGINEQFF.

This chain uses TRBV5-1 with TRBJ2-2; TRBD1 might be the D (6 bases). Germline loops: CDR1 SGHRS, CDR2 YFSETQ. V was shortened by 0 bases and J by 0 bases, with 18 bases between the two germline ends. The CDR3 spans 19 residues. CDR3 nucleotides: TGCGCCAGCAGCTTGGGACGGTCAGGGGCCGGGTCGAACACCGGGGAGCTGTTTTTT. Its translation: CASSLGRSGAGSNTGELFF.

V usage is TRBV9 and J usage is TRBJ2-1, with a possible D match to TRBD2 (5 bases). The CDR3 extends over 11 amino acids. Looked up from germline, CDR1 is SGDLS and CDR2 is YYNGEE. The V gene lost 6 bases and the J gene lost 8 bases, with 9 bases spanning the gap. In DNA form, the CDR3 reads TGTGCCAGCACTAACGGGGATGAGCAGTTCTTC. It yields the protein CASTNGDEQFF.